Listed here are 8 T cell receptor beta chains from one sample, sequenced in a study of blood T cell repertoires in COVID-19. The method was immunoSEQ multiplex PCR; TCRdb's version includes in-frame clones alone and lacks a portion of them. The sample includes 180,000 or so clones, over 75% of them seen just once. The sequenced sample was PBMCs or T cells enriched from blood (not recorded which). Receptors originate from a woman under 30 who had recovered from COVID-19.

The gene calls are TRBV12-5 and TRBJ2-2; the match to TRBD2 covers 11 bases. CDR1 LGHNT and CDR2 FRNRAP come from the germline V gene. The CDR3 length is 17 residues. V lost 3 bases, J lost 2 bases, and 5 bases stayed unmatched. The CDR3 is CASGLAGLADNTGELFF. CDR3 nucleotides: TGTGCTAGTGGTTTAGCGGGACTAGCGGATAACACCGGGGAGCTGTTTTTT.

This clone was seen only a few times. The gene calls are TRBV7-9 and TRBJ2-2; 8 bases line up with TRBD2. This CDR3 spans 15 amino acids. From germline, CDR1 is SEHNR and CDR2 FQNEAQ (reference sequence). Trimming removed 2 bases from V and 6 bases from J; junction bases left unmatched: 5. This CDR3 is CASSLMAAGAGELFF. The DNA for the CDR3 is TGTGCCAGCAGCTTAATGGCAGCGGGGGCCGGGGAGCTGTTTTTT. The variable domain in full, with the rest retrieved from reference TRBV7-9 and TRBJ2-2, is DTGVSQNPRHKITKRGQNVTFRCDPISEHNRLYWYRQTLGQGPEFLTYFQNEAQLEKSRLLSDRFSAERPKGSFSTLEIQRTEQGDSAMYLCASSLMAAGAGELFFGEGSRLTVL.

This rearrangement joins TRBV6-1 to TRBJ2-1; TRBD2 matches at 11 bases. V lost 2 bases to trimming and J lost 10 bases; unmatched junction nucleotides: 10. The germline gives CDR1 MNHNS, CDR2 SASEGT. This CDR3 is built from 16 residues. This CDR3 reads CASSEPTSGTRREQFF. Written as DNA, the CDR3 is TGTGCCAGCAGTGAACCGACTAGCGGGACCCGAAGGGAGCAGTTCTTC.

V is TRBV27 and J is TRBJ2-5; 12 bases line up with TRBD1. CDR3 size: 14 residues. V was clipped by 4 bases and J by 5 bases; unmatched bases: 2. In germline, CDR1 is MNHEY, CDR2 SMNVEV (reference sequence). CDR3 loop: CASSWGQGAETQYF. The CDR3 bases are TGTGCCAGCAGTTGGGGACAGGGGGCTGAGACCCAGTACTTC.

The V and J genes are TRBV6-2 or TRBV6-3 and TRBJ1-4; the D is unclear. Germline values: CDR1 MNHEY, CDR2 SVGEGT. The CDR3 loop spans 14 amino acids. V was clipped by 0 bases and J by 8 bases, with 10 bases between them. The chain's CDR3 is CASSYSRRREKLFF. For the CDR3, the DNA is TGTGCCAGCAGTTACTCCAGGCGGAGGGAAAAACTGTTTTTT.

This clone occurred a few times. This chain joins TRBV7-9 and TRBJ1-2; 10 bases align to TRBD1. The germline CDR1 and CDR2 sequences are SEHNR and FQNEAQ (reference sequence). The CDR3 consists of 15 residues. The trim removed 1 base at V and 5 bases at J, leaving 4 bases unmatched. The CDR3 sequence: CASSLDGQGEYGYTF. The CDR3 DNA reads TGTGCCAGCAGCTTAGATGGACAGGGGGAATATGGCTACACCTTC.

The chain uses TRBV7-9 and TRBJ2-1, with 8 positions matching TRBD2. V was pared by 3 bases and J by 2 bases, with 6 bases of the junction left unmatched. The length of the CDR3 is 16 residues. Per the germline V gene, CDR1 is SEHNR and CDR2 is FQNEAQ (reference sequence). The CDR3 DNA is TGTGCCAGCAGCTTGGCGGGAGGCCCCCCCTACAATGAGCAGTTCTTC. This codes for CASSLAGGPPYNEQFF. The whole variable domain, remainder taken from reference TRBV7-9 and TRBJ2-1, is DTGVSQNPRHKITKRGQNVTFRCDPISEHNRLYWYRQTLGQGPEFLTYFQNEAQLEKSRLLSDRFSAERPKGSFSTLEIQRTEQGDSAMYLCASSLAGGPPYNEQFFGPGTRLTVL.

This chain connects TRBV5-1 to TRBJ1-1; 9 nucleotides match TRBD1. CDR1 is SGHRS and CDR2 is YFSETQ in the germline V gene. The CDR3 has 14 residues. V lost 4 bases, J lost 5 bases, and 6 bases stayed unmatched. CDR3 DNA: TGCGCCAGCAGCCTCGGACAGGGGCGTACTGAAGCTTTCTTT. Translating gives CASSLGQGRTEAFF.